The T cell receptor (beta chain) under discussion was sequenced for a study of shared clonotypes between healthy human individuals (dated by TCRdb to 2020 to 2022). As for the study more broadly: A couple of women and a few men aged 18 to 49 years were included in the cohort. For each donor, three plates each were used for CD4 naive and CD4 memory, two plates were used for CD8 naive, and one plate was used for CD8 memory. The study deeply sequenced blood TCR repertoires of about 5 healthy adults to estimate repertoire size and the extent of clonotype sharing between individuals. To increase sequencing depth and limit assay-specific biases, different laboratories used diverse techniques to prepare libraries and sequence TCR repertoires. Leukapheresis yielded between about 0.9 and 10 billion PBMCs per donor. The investigation overall reported the following: Compared with non-shared clonotypes, clonotypes shared by all four sorted-subset donors had higher generation probabilities. Sampling was restricted to blood, and TCR repertoires in tissue are likely to differ from TCR repertoires in blood. Estimated clonotype richness was generally larger for naive than for memory subsets. Incomplete sequencing was indicated by rarefaction of sorted-subset datasets, despite the large sequencing depth. Because the study included a small number of donors, the genetic and exposure-history diversity represented was limited. Sharing across several donors was observed for about 5% of naive CD4, over 3% of naive CD8, over 2% of memory CD4, and less than 0.45% of memory CD8 clonotypes. Pairwise subsampling led to the expectation that sequencing depth would affect the degree of clonotype sharing among donors.

Counted from cysteine to phenylalanine, this CDR3 has 15 amino acids. The sequence is cut down to CDR3 DNA, 45 bases in frame from base 1. V loses 4 bases of germline sequence and J loses 5 bases, and the interval between the two ends is 17 bases. The germline V gene gives CDR1 as ENHRY and CDR2 as SYGVKD. Using the deep immunoSEQ assay, multiplex PCR amplified TCR CDR3 regions from genomic DNA. For each cell subset, the extracted genomic DNA was distributed evenly across all wells of several immunoSEQ 96-well plates, and each plate served as one replicate. Each replicate PCR for sorted subsets received about 210 ng genomic DNA, equal to roughly 30,000 T cell genomes. The purified libraries were quantified using a Qubit 3.0 fluorometer, sized with a Bioanalyzer 2100, and then quantified again using the KAPA Library Quantification kit. Each immunoSEQ 96-well plate was sequenced on its own single-read 150-cycle Illumina NextSeq 550 flow cell. The paper's processing steps were these. Because the immunoSEQ output held only junctional sequences and lacked quality scores, the filtering could not match the filtering applied to full-length reads. To assign V/J genes and CDR3, sequences were annotated against IMGT germline references using PyIR, a Python wrapper for IgBLAST v1.9. Reads were removed for weak V/J assignments (E-value above 1e-6), missing CDR3, stop codons, out-of-frame junctions, or ambiguous translated residues. V3J clonotypes were defined by identical inferred V gene, J gene, and CDR3 amino acid sequence. The percentage overlap between two repertoires was calculated by dividing the number of shared unique clonotypes by the size of the smaller repertoire. Richness of each repertoire was evaluated using RTK rarefaction, the Chao1 estimator, and Recon v2.1 estimates of unobserved clonotypes. Generation probabilities for all TCRbeta clonotypes obtained by the gDNA method from a few donors were computed using OLGA. Held by TCRdb, this immuneACCESS table contains in-frame sequences only and omits some clones. Under half of the omission traces to an unresolved V gene where checked; the cause of the rest is unknown. V, J and clone size reflect that table, while D and trimming were determined from the DNA. The sample table lists around 1.9 million clones, 85% to 95% of them with a count of one. The leading ten clones occupy over 1.5% of the sample.

CD8 naive samples consisted of CD45RO-negative cells that were positively selected for CCR7, yielding a CD45RA+CCR7+ population without TemRA cells. The donors were healthy, HIV-negative adults with no recently reported acute infections or vaccinations. Every donor was a Caucasian adult residing in Nashville, Tennessee, USA. After blood collection by leukapheresis, PBMCs were isolated using Ficoll-Histopaque density gradient centrifugation and then cryopreserved in the vapor phase of liquid nitrogen. Analytical flow cytometry was used to check the purity and quantity of each magnetically sorted T cell population. From each sorted fraction, genomic DNA was isolated and quantified by UV absorbance on a Nanodrop 2000c. To note about this clone: Which antigen it targets is not known. No much larger clonotype is one base removed from it; base qualities were not supplied.

This sequence originates from a man aged 18 to 30 in good health. Some clones in this sample may be carry-over from other donors' samples. The sequenced sample was naive CD8+ T cells from PBMCs. The label giving this sample's cell subset or site can be read as: CD45RA+CCR7+. The sequence joins TRBV10-3 to TRBJ2-5, with TRBD1 perhaps the D gene, on 5 matching bases. The CDR3 has the sequence CAISGKPTAPETQYF. Read as DNA, the sequence is TGTGCCATCAGTGGTAAGCCGACAGCTCCGGAGACCCAGTACTTC.